This entry concerns a single TCR beta chain. The data are from a study of T cell changes during pregnancy in multiple sclerosis. J was trimmed by 10 bases and V by 2 bases; bases with no gene match: 4. The germline gives CDR1 SGHDT, CDR2 YYEEEE. The CDR3 runs to 14 residues. The repertoire was sequenced with immunoSEQ multiplex PCR; TCRdb's copy has only in-frame clones and lacks some. Of some 50,000 clones detected, almost 90% appear once; the ten largest clones hold over 1.2%. The starting material was peripheral blood, obtained in the first trimester of pregnancy. The chain employs TRBV5-6 and TRBJ2-1; 12 bases fit TRBD2. This sequence was found in a female donor in good health, enrolled as a control in a pregnancy study. The CDR3 DNA follows: TGTGCCAGCAGCTTCCTAGCGGGAGGGGGGGAGCAGTTCTTC. This translates into CASSFLAGGGEQFF.